The 30 T cell receptor beta chains given below trace back to one sample, sequenced in a study of cytomegalovirus exposure and HLA in healthy donors. PCR used 60 Vbeta primers and 13 Jbeta primers. Method: immunoSEQ multiplex PCR; TCRdb's copy keeps in-frame clones and lacks some. The sample contains about 94,000 clones, about 62% of which appear only once. Source material: PBMCs. Source of these receptors: a man aged 30 to 39 in good health and CMV-seronegative.

The chain couples TRBV27 to TRBJ1-4, with 7 bases matching TRBD1. This CDR3 contains 16 residues. Germline V gives CDR1 MNHEY, CDR2 SMNVEV (reference sequence). The J segment lost 2 bases and the V segment lost 1 base, leaving 4 bases of the junction unmatched. CDR3 nucleotide sequence: TGTGCCAGCAGTTTATGGAGGGGGCTGACTAATGAAAAACTGTTTTTT. This codes for CASSLWRGLTNEKLFF. Combining the CDR3 with reference TRBV27 and TRBJ1-4 gives the whole variable domain EAQVTQNPRYLITVTGKKLTVTCSQNMNHEYMSWYRQDPGLGLRQIYYSMNVEVTDKGDVPEGYKVSRKEKRNFPLILESPSPNQTSLYFCASSLWRGLTNEKLFFGSGTQLSVL.

V usage is TRBV19 and J usage is TRBJ2-7, with 9 bases that match TRBD2. The CDR3 runs to 14 residues. Germline assignment: CDR1 LNHDA and CDR2 SQIVND (reference sequence). J was trimmed by 6 bases and V by 4 bases; bases with no gene match: 7. CDR3 sequence: CASSTPGLAFEQYF. As DNA, the CDR3 is TGTGCCAGTAGTACGCCGGGACTAGCCTTCGAGCAGTACTTC. The complete variable domain, with remaining parts taken from reference TRBV19 and TRBJ2-7, reads DGGITQSPKYLFRKEGQNVTLSCEQNLNHDAMYWYRQDPGQGLRLIYYSQIVNDFQKGDIAEGYSVSREKKESFPLTVTSAQKNPTAFYLCASSTPGLAFEQYFGPGTRLTVT.

The chain links TRBV4-1 to TRBJ2-5, with 10 bases identical to TRBD2. From germline, CDR1 is MGHRA and CDR2 YSYEKL. The CDR3 is 17 amino acids. Germline trimming cut 0 bases from V and 5 bases from J; bases unmatched to any gene: 9. The CDR3 here is CASSQEGASGSWETQYF. The CDR3 DNA is TGCGCCAGCAGCCAAGAAGGGGCTAGCGGGAGTTGGGAGACCCAGTACTTC.

This clone occurred a few times. This chain links TRBV6-5 with TRBJ1-2, with D maybe TRBD1 (6 bases). This CDR3 spans 15 amino acids. The germline gives CDR1 MNHEY, CDR2 SVGAGI. The V end lost 1 base, the J end lost 2 bases, and 11 bases lay between the germline ends. The CDR3 coding sequence is TGTGCCAGCAGTTACTGGACAGACGCGAACTATGGCTACACCTTC. It translates to CASSYWTDANYGYTF.

With respect to this clone: The junction shows a germline mismatch at one end, possibly a read error. This chain joins TRBV7-9 and TRBJ2-1; possibly TRBD2 for D (6 bases). CDR3 size: 15 residues. The germline gives CDR1 SEHNR, CDR2 FQNEAQ (reference sequence). The CDR3 loop reads CSSSPKRVSYNEQFF. The CDR3 DNA sequence: TGTTCCAGCAGCCCTAAGCGGGTCTCCTACAATGAGCAGTTCTTC.

The J gene is TRBJ2-1, the V gene TRBV6-4; no reliable D call. The germline gives CDR1 MRHNA, CDR2 SNTAGT. This CDR3 contains 13 residues. Trimming pared 4 bases from V and 8 bases from J, leaving 12 bases between. The CDR3 protein is CASSVSSYDEQFF. The DNA for the CDR3 is TGTGCCAGCAGTGTTAGCAGTTATGATGAGCAGTTCTTC.

This clone is a singleton in its sample. V is TRBV21-1 and J is TRBJ2-1; the table's D call, TRBD2, was not checked against the DNA. TRBV21-1 is a pseudogene locus. There are 17 residues in the CDR3. The CDR3 bases are TGTGCCAGCAAGGGGATGATAGCGGGGGTCCTAAACAATGAGCAGTTCTTC. It yields the protein CASKGMIAGVLNNEQFF.

This sequence joins TRBV6-1 and TRBJ2-7; TRBD2 matches at 7 bases. V lost 6 bases and J lost 2; bases outside the gene matches: 4. The CDR3 extends over 13 amino acids. The germline V gene has CDR1 MNHNS and CDR2 SASEGT. The CDR3 DNA is TGTGCCAGCAGACTAGCGTTGACCTACGAGCAGTACTTC. It is translated as CASRLALTYEQYF.

The rearrangement uses TRBV5-6 and TRBJ1-1; 7 bases agree with TRBD1. Germline loops: CDR1 SGHDT, CDR2 YYEEEE. V shed 1 base and J 6 bases; nucleotides not matched to a gene: 3. This CDR3 is built from 13 residues. CDR3 sequence (DNA): TGTGCCAGCAGCTTGACCGGGACAGCTGAAGCTTTCTTT. Its protein product is CASSLTGTAEAFF. Drawing the rest from reference TRBV5-6 and TRBJ1-1, the complete variable domain is DAGVTQSPTHLIKTRGQQVTLRCSPKSGHDTVSWYQQALGQGPQFIFQYYEEEERQRGNFPDRFSGHQFPNYSSELNVNALLLGDSALYLCASSLTGTAEAFFGQGTRLTVV.

The V gene is TRBV7-2, the J gene TRBJ2-2; D not resolved. V was shortened by 5 bases and J by 0 bases, with 13 bases between the two germline ends. This CDR3 region has 16 residues. Germline CDR1 reads SGHTA; CDR2 reads FQGNSA. The CDR3 DNA reads TGTGCCAGCAGCCGCCGGAGTGGAGCGAACACCGGGGAGCTGTTTTTT. It translates to CASSRRSGANTGELFF.

The CDR3 nucleotides read TGTGCCACCATAGTGGGAGCGAAGGGCGGGGAGCTGTTTTTT. Protein product: CATIVGAKGGELFF. The chain carries TRBV28 and TRBJ2-2, with D perhaps matching TRBD2 (5 bases). The CDR3 loop spans 14 amino acids. Trimming took 10 bases from V and 7 from J, leaving 19 bases between them. The germline CDR1 and CDR2 sequences are MDHEN and SYDVKM.

This sequence joins TRBV6-5 and TRBJ2-2; a weak D match, TRBD1 (5 bases). V lost 6 bases to trimming and J lost 7 bases, with 15 bases between them. Germline lookup yields CDR1 MNHEY and CDR2 SVGAGI. The CDR3 is 14 residues long. The CDR3 spells CASRGTGLGGELFF. The DNA of the CDR3 is TGTGCCAGCAGGGGAACAGGTTTAGGCGGGGAGCTGTTTTTT.

This clone appeared a single time. The chain couples TRBV4-3 to TRBJ1-1; 9 bases are shared with TRBD1. Per germline, CDR1 LGHNA and CDR2 YSLEER. The CDR3 contains 15 residues. V lost 0 bases, J lost 6 bases, and 5 bases stayed unmatched. The chain's CDR3 is CASSQDPTGGPEAFF. CDR3 nucleotides: TGCGCCAGCAGCCAAGACCCGACAGGGGGGCCTGAAGCTTTCTTT.

The sample holds a few counts of this clone. The chain employs TRBV30 and TRBJ2-7; 8 bases fit TRBD1. Trimming at V came to 2 bases and at J to 4 bases, leaving 7 bases not matched to a gene. The germline V gene has CDR1 GTSNPN and CDR2 SVGIG (reference sequence). CDR3 length: 14 residues. CDR3 residues: CAWSTRDRQYEQYF. Here the CDR3 DNA reads TGTGCCTGGAGTACCCGGGACAGGCAATACGAGCAGTACTTC.

This sequence joins TRBV5-1 and TRBJ2-7; D gene uncertain. V was trimmed by 4 bases and J by 4 bases, leaving 12 bases between them. This CDR3 is built from 13 residues. Germline V lookup: CDR1 SGHRS, CDR2 YFSETQ. The CDR3 loop is CASSDLEAYEQYF. For the CDR3, the DNA is TGCGCCAGCAGCGATCTAGAAGCGTACGAGCAGTACTTC.

The V gene is TRBV13, the J gene TRBJ2-5, with TRBD1 matching 8 bases. The CDR3 sequence is 15 residues long. V lost 1 base and J lost 5; bases outside the gene matches: 6. Germline lookup yields CDR1 PRHDT and CDR2 FYEKMQ (reference sequence). This CDR3 reads CASSLDQGALETQYF. The CDR3, as DNA: TGTGCCAGCAGCTTAGATCAGGGGGCGTTGGAGACCCAGTACTTC. The full variable domain, rest sourced from reference TRBV13 and TRBJ2-5, is AAGVIQSPRHLIKEKRETATLKCYPIPRHDTVYWYQQGPGQDPQFLISFYEKMQSDKGSIPDRFSAQQFSDYHSELNMSSLELGDSALYFCASSLDQGALETQYFGPGTRLLVL.

The gene calls are TRBV7-5 and TRBJ2-5; the table's D call of TRBD2 was not tested on the DNA. The last part of the DNA fits TRBJ2-7 better; the J call may be wrong. TRBV7-5 is an annotated pseudogene. This CDR3 region has 16 residues. The CDR3 DNA reads TGTGCCAGAAGCTCGGGGGGCTCCAAGATCCCCCACGAGCAGTACTTC. It yields the protein CARSSGGSKIPHEQYF.

This clone was seen more than once but under ten times. V usage is TRBV9 and J usage is TRBJ2-1; unclear D gene. V was clipped by 3 bases and J by 6 bases, with 7 bases between them. Germline V CDR1 and CDR2: SGDLS, YYNGEE. The CDR3 has 12 residues. Written as DNA, the CDR3 is TGTGCCAGCAGCGCCGGTCCCAATGAGCAGTTCTTC. The encoded protein is CASSAGPNEQFF.

The V gene is TRBV2, the J gene TRBJ1-5; no clear D. Trimming removed 5 bases from V and 3 bases from J, with 11 bases in between. Germline-derived CDR1 and CDR2 are SNHLY and FYNNEI. CDR3 length equals 14 residues. The CDR3 DNA sequence: TGTGCCAGCAGTCCCGCCAGGAACAATCAGCCCCAGCATTTT. It specifies CASSPARNNQPQHF.

In this sample, this clone turned up once. V gene TRBV5-6 combines with J gene TRBJ2-7, with 9 bases lining up with TRBD1. The J segment lost 6 bases and the V segment lost 4 bases, leaving 14 bases of the junction unmatched. The CDR3 has 16 amino acids. Germline-derived CDR1 and CDR2 are SGHDT and YYEEEE. The CDR3, as DNA: TGTGCCAGCAGCCCTATATACAGGGGGCCACGGATCGAGCAGTACTTC. Encoded protein: CASSPIYRGPRIEQYF. The full variable domain, its missing parts supplied by reference TRBV5-6 and TRBJ2-7, is DAGVTQSPTHLIKTRGQQVTLRCSPKSGHDTVSWYQQALGQGPQFIFQYYEEEERQRGNFPDRFSGHQFPNYSSELNVNALLLGDSALYLCASSPIYRGPRIEQYFGPGTRLTVT.

The CDR3 bases are TGTGCCAGCAGCTTAGGGACTAGCCCCGTCAATGAGCAGTTCTTC. Its protein product is CASSLGTSPVNEQFF. V usage is TRBV7-3 and J usage is TRBJ2-1; 9 positions match TRBD2. J lost 6 bases, V lost 2 bases, and 5 bases had no gene match. CDR1 and CDR2 from the germline V gene are SGHTA and FQGTGA. The CDR3 length is 15 residues.

The rearrangement links TRBV28 to TRBJ2-7; TRBD1 matches 8 bases. With 11 bases clipped from V and 2 bases from J, the junction kept 8 bases outside the gene matches. The CDR3 spans 13 residues. Per the germline V gene, CDR1 is MDHEN and CDR2 is SYDVKM. DNA of the CDR3: TGTGCCGCAGGGGGCAGGGAAGCCTACGAGCAGTACTTC. Protein: CAAGGREAYEQYF.

J is TRBJ2-1 and V is TRBV10-3; possibly TRBD2 for D (5 bases). The CDR3 contains 14 residues. Germline V gene sequence: CDR1 ENHRY, CDR2 SYGVKD. The ends were cut back, 5 bases at V and 5 bases at J, with 13 bases in the middle. The CDR3 bases are TGTGCCATCAGTCAGGCTAGCTTGGACAATGAGCAGTTCTTC. This gives the protein CAISQASLDNEQFF.

The chain couples TRBV30 to TRBJ1-5; D gene ambiguous. CDR1 and CDR2 from the germline V gene are GTSNPN and SVGIG (reference sequence). V shed 0 bases and J shed 1 base, with 4 bases lying between them. CDR3 size: 13 residues. DNA for the CDR3: TGTGCCTGGAGTGTACTCAGCAATCAGCCCCAGCATTTT. Its protein product is CAWSVLSNQPQHF.

V usage is TRBV7-3 and J usage is TRBJ2-1, with 12 bases fitting TRBD2. Germline CDR1 and CDR2: SGHTA and FQGTGA. The CDR3 is 16 amino acids. The ends lost 6 bases at V and 7 bases at J; junction bases unmatched: 10. This chain's CDR3 is CASSKGLAGGPNEQFF. CDR3 DNA sequence: TGTGCCAGCAGTAAAGGTCTAGCGGGAGGGCCAAATGAGCAGTTCTTC.

CDR3 DNA: TGTGCCAGTAGTATCTCGGCAGCGGGGACCGGGGAGCTGTTTTTT. Protein sequence: CASSISAAGTGELFF. The chain links TRBV19 to TRBJ2-2; 7 nucleotides match TRBD2. CDR1 is LNHDA, CDR2 SQIVND, per germline (reference sequence). This CDR3 region has 15 residues. After removal of 3 bases from V and 5 bases from J, the junction contained 6 bases not matched to a gene. Together with reference TRBV19 and TRBJ2-2, the CDR3 gives the full variable domain: DGGITQSPKYLFRKEGQNVTLSCEQNLNHDAMYWYRQDPGQGLRLIYYSQIVNDFQKGDIAEGYSVSREKKESFPLTVTSAQKNPTAFYLCASSISAAGTGELFFGEGSRLTVL.

V gene TRBV7-9 combines with J gene TRBJ1-2; TRBD1 is a possible D gene (5 bases). The CDR3 spans 17 residues. V lost 4 bases, J lost 0 bases, and 18 bases lay in between. Germline CDR1 reads SEHNR; CDR2 reads FQNEAQ (reference sequence). The chain's CDR3 is CASSSSGRGPANYGYTF. CDR3 DNA: TGTGCCAGCAGCTCCTCCGGGAGGGGTCCCGCTAACTATGGCTACACCTTC.

The chain joins TRBV2 to TRBJ2-1; 9 bases line up with TRBD2. Germline CDR1 and CDR2: SNHLY and FYNNEI. The ends lost 6 bases at V and 0 bases at J; junction bases unmatched: 3. The CDR3 sequence is 15 residues long. CDR3 DNA: TGTGCCAGCAGACTAGCGGGTAGCTCCTACAATGAGCAGTTCTTC. Translation gives CASRLAGSSYNEQFF.

The chain recombines TRBV5-1 with TRBJ1-5, with D uncertain. From germline, CDR1 is SGHRS and CDR2 YFSETQ. Trimming removed 4 bases from V and 2 bases from J, with 7 bases in between. This CDR3 comprises 13 residues. Written as DNA, the CDR3 is TGCGCCAGCAGCCTCCAGGGCAATCAGCCCCAGCATTTT. It encodes CASSLQGNQPQHF.

J is TRBJ2-7 and V is TRBV5-1, with D possibly matching TRBD2 (5 bases). Germline CDR1 is SGHRS and CDR2 is YFSETQ. This CDR3 has 13 residues. V lost 0 bases to trimming and J lost 5 bases, with 9 bases between them. CDR3 residues: CASSLAGSDEQYF. The DNA for the CDR3 is TGCGCCAGCAGCTTGGCGGGGAGCGACGAGCAGTACTTC.